These 22 T cell receptor beta chains share one sample of origin, sequenced in a study of blood T cells in healthy people across ages. A second PCR of about 6 to 11 cycles used a sample-barcoded 5' primer and a J-beta primer mix. TCRdb processed the 5' RACE reads anew with MiXCR; each CDR3 protein has one entry. The profile covers more than 900,000 distinct CDR3 sequences, with under 30% appearing a single time and approximately 0.71% taken by the ten largest. In addition, the sample was reused for a study of T cells of mothers and their children.

Sequences were obtained from blood. These receptors were collected from a girl aged 2 to 10 in good health.

J is TRBJ1-5 and V is TRBV7-9; possibly TRBD1 for D (5 bases). V was trimmed by 1 base and J by 5 bases, leaving 12 bases between them. Germline values: CDR1 SEHNR, CDR2 FQNEAQ (reference sequence). The CDR3 has 15 amino acids. As DNA, the CDR3 is TGTGCCAGCAGCTTAGTAGGGACGGTCGATCAGCCCCAGCATTTT. It encodes CASSLVGTVDQPQHF.

The chain joins TRBV4-1 to TRBJ1-1; D remains ambiguous. V was pared by 0 bases and J by 0 bases, with 11 bases between. The CDR3 totals 16 residues. Germline V gene lookup returns CDR1 MGHRA and CDR2 YSYEKL. Here the CDR3 DNA reads TGCGCCAGCAGCCAAGATGGGATTTTGATGAACACTGAAGCTTTCTTT. Translated: CASSQDGILMNTEAFF.

This clonotype was detected a few times. V usage is TRBV9 and J usage is TRBJ2-1, with D possibly being TRBD1 or TRBD2 (5 bases each). Germline V CDR1 and CDR2: SGDLS, YYNGEE. Trimming left V 4 bases short and J 6 bases short, with 14 bases between. The CDR3 is 14 residues long. In DNA, the CDR3 is TGTGCCAGCAGCCTACGGGACGCTGGCAATGAGCAGTTCTTC. This codes for CASSLRDAGNEQFF.

This chain links TRBV5-1 with TRBJ1-4; a possible D gene is TRBD1 (5 bases). Germline CDR1 SGHRS, CDR2 YFSETQ. Trimming left V 4 bases short and J 5 bases short, with 15 bases between. The CDR3 runs to 15 residues. This CDR3 is CASSLGGRDNEKLFF. The CDR3 DNA reads TGCGCCAGCAGCCTGGGAGGCAGGGACAATGAAAAACTGTTTTTT. The whole variable domain, filled in from reference TRBV5-1 and TRBJ1-4, reads KAGVTQTPRYLIKTRGQQVTLSCSPISGHRSVSWYQQTPGQGLQFLFEYFSETQRNKGNFPGRFSGRQFSNSRSEMNVSTLELGDSALYLCASSLGGRDNEKLFFGSGTQLSVL.

The table lists this clonotype with a few counts. This chain connects TRBV7-2 to TRBJ1-1, with D possibly matching TRBD1 (5 bases). The V gene lost 8 bases and the J gene lost 4 bases, with 20 bases spanning the gap. The CDR3 is 15 amino acids. The germline V gene has CDR1 SGHTA and CDR2 FQGNSA. The CDR3 reads CASALTGVQGTEAFF. The DNA for the CDR3 is TGTGCCAGCGCCCTAACGGGGGTCCAGGGCACTGAAGCTTTCTTT.

V usage is TRBV7-9 and J usage is TRBJ2-5; D gene uncertain. CDR1 is SEHNR, CDR2 FQNEAQ, per germline (reference sequence). With 5 bases removed from V and 2 bases from J, the gap between germline ends came to 18 bases. The CDR3 is 16 amino acids. The CDR3 bases are TGTGCCAGCAGCCCCCGACTTGGGGATTCACAAGAGACCCAGTACTTC. Translated: CASSPRLGDSQETQYF.

This clonotype came up a few times. The chain is built from TRBV7-6 and TRBJ2-6; a weak D match, TRBD2 (7 bases). The germline V gene has CDR1 SGHVS and CDR2 FNYEAQ. V dropped 1 base and J dropped 0 bases, with 16 bases sitting between them. CDR3 size: 19 residues. CDR3 loop: CASSLGGGQPYSGANVLTF. In nucleotides, the CDR3 is TGTGCCAGCAGCTTAGGGGGGGGGCAACCCTACTCTGGGGCCAACGTCCTGACTTTC.

The genes are TRBV11-2 and TRBJ2-1; a possible D gene is TRBD2 (5 bases). The CDR3 length is 15 residues. Trimming pared 6 bases from V and 5 bases from J, leaving 17 bases between. Germline loops: CDR1 SGHAT, CDR2 FQNNGV. For the CDR3, the DNA is TGTGCCAGCAGATTGACGGGGAATTGGCACAATGAGCAGTTCTTC. Amino acid sequence: CASRLTGNWHNEQFF.

This clonotype was seen ten or more times. The chain has TRBV5-1 and TRBJ2-5, with 9 bases matching TRBD2. CDR1 and CDR2 from the germline V gene are SGHRS and YFSETQ. J lost 0 bases, V lost 3 bases, and 3 bases had no gene match. The CDR3 extends over 15 amino acids. The CDR3 DNA sequence: TGCGCCAGCAGCTCGACTAGCGGTAACCAAGAGACCCAGTACTTC. Its protein is CASSSTSGNQETQYF.

This clonotype was observed at least ten times. The chain uses TRBV12-3 or TRBV12-4 and TRBJ2-5; 9 bases align to TRBD1. Trimming removed 6 bases from V and 5 bases from J; junction bases left unmatched: 4. The CDR3 runs 13 residues. In nucleotides, the CDR3 is TGTGCCAGCAGAAGGACAGGGGCTGAGACCCAGTACTTC. Translation gives CASRRTGAETQYF.

This chain connects TRBV7-2 to TRBJ1-1, with D possibly being TRBD1 (5 bases). The CDR3 is made up of 12 amino acids. Trimming took off 2 bases at V and 11 bases at J, with 12 bases between the two ends. Germline CDR1 reads SGHTA; CDR2 reads FQGNSA. The CDR3 coding sequence is TGTGCCAGCAGCTTATGGGCGGGGGTTGCTTTCTTT. This translates into CASSLWAGVAFF.

V and J are TRBV20-1 and TRBJ1-4; no definite D call. The germline V gene encodes CDR1 DFQATT and CDR2 SNEGSKA (reference sequence). The length of the CDR3 is 12 residues. V was clipped by 4 bases and J by 4 bases, with 7 bases between them. This CDR3 reads CSANSHNEKLFF. The CDR3 DNA is TGCAGTGCTAACAGCCATAATGAAAAACTGTTTTTT.

The V call is TRBV5-1, the J call TRBJ2-2, with TRBD2 matching over 9 bases. Trimming removed 3 bases from V and 5 bases from J; junction bases left unmatched: 11. Germline values: CDR1 SGHRS, CDR2 YFSETQ. This CDR3 spans 17 amino acids. The CDR3 is CASSSTISGRATGELFF. In DNA form, the CDR3 reads TGCGCCAGCAGCTCGACTATTAGCGGGAGAGCTACCGGGGAGCTGTTTTTT.

This clonotype came up many times. V gene TRBV9 combines with J gene TRBJ2-3; 8 bases are a match to TRBD2. The junction had 12 bases not matched to a gene; V was cut back by 3 bases and J by 3 bases. This CDR3 spans 17 amino acids. CDR1 and CDR2 (germline): SGDLS, YYNGEE. In nucleotides, the CDR3 is TGTGCCAGCAGCGACCCGAGAACGGGGGGGCAGACAGATACGCAGTATTTT. Residues: CASSDPRTGGQTDTQYF. Drawing the rest from reference TRBV9 and TRBJ2-3, the complete variable domain is DSGVTQTPKHLITATGQRVTLRCSPRSGDLSVYWYQQSLDQGLQFLIQYYNGEERAKGNILERFSAQQFPDLHSELNLSSLELGDSALYFCASSDPRTGGQTDTQYFGPGTRLTVL.

The chain joins TRBV5-1 to TRBJ2-7, with TRBD1 as a possible D gene (7 bases). V was shortened by 4 bases and J by 6 bases, with 17 bases between the two germline ends. CDR1 and CDR2 from the germline V gene are SGHRS and YFSETQ. This CDR3 has 14 residues. In DNA, the CDR3 is TGCGCCAGCAGCCTAGGCAACAGGGGAGGCGAGCAGTACTTC. It codes for CASSLGNRGGEQYF.

V and J are TRBV20-1 and TRBJ2-1; 7 bases match TRBD2. With 3 bases clipped from V and 4 bases from J, the junction kept 6 bases outside the gene matches. The CDR3 sequence is 14 residues long. In germline, CDR1 is DFQATT, CDR2 SNEGSKA (reference sequence). CDR3 coding DNA: TGCAGTGCTAGGTGGGGGGGGTTTTACAATGAGCAGTTCTTC. This translates into CSARWGGFYNEQFF.

This clonotype was counted between two and nine times. The rearrangement uses TRBV7-2 and TRBJ2-2; weak D call: TRBD2 (6 bases). The CDR3 is 13 residues long. Germline CDR1 is SGHTA and CDR2 is FQGNSA. Deletions cut 0 bases from V and 9 bases from J, with 8 bases between. The CDR3, as DNA: TGTGCCAGCAGCTTAGCGGAGGGGAGGGAGCTGTTTTTT. This translates into CASSLAEGRELFF. The full variable domain, its missing parts supplied by reference TRBV7-2 and TRBJ2-2, is GAGVSQSPSNKVTEKGKDVELRCDPISGHTALYWYRQSLGQGLEFLIYFQGNSAPDKSGLPSDRFSAERTGGSVSTLTIQRTQQEDSAVYLCASSLAEGRELFFGEGSRLTVL.

The CDR3 DNA reads as TGTGCCAGCAGCCTTCCGGGACAGGAGGGTGGCTACACCTTC. It yields the protein CASSLPGQEGGYTF. The chain carries TRBV3-1 and TRBJ1-2, with TRBD1 matching over 8 bases. J gave up 7 bases and V 4 bases, and 8 bases lay outside the gene matches. This CDR3 region has 14 residues. CDR1 is LGHDT and CDR2 is YNNKEL in the germline V gene (reference sequence).

The rearrangement uses TRBV24-1 and TRBJ2-5, with TRBD1 matching 8 bases. Germline-derived CDR1 and CDR2 are KGHDR and SFDVKD. Trimming took 0 bases from V and 4 from J; bases not matched to a gene: 3. CDR3 length: 15 amino acids. CDR3 DNA: TGTGCCACCAGTGATTTGAATGGACAGGGAGAGACCCAGTACTTC. As protein: CATSDLNGQGETQYF.

A few counts support this clonotype. V is TRBV3-1 and J is TRBJ1-2, with D perhaps TRBD1 (5 bases). The CDR3 spans 15 residues. Germline CDR1 and CDR2: LGHDT and YNNKEL (reference sequence). V lost 0 bases, J lost 4 bases, and 12 bases lay in between. CDR3 nucleotides: TGTGCCAGCAGCCAAGACGGGACGGCTAGCTATGGCTACACCTTC. Encoded protein: CASSQDGTASYGYTF.

This chain uses TRBV18 with TRBJ2-5, with D perhaps given as TRBD1 or TRBD2 (6 bases each). V lost 2 bases and J lost 2, with 15 bases in between. Germline V lookup: CDR1 KGHSH, CDR2 LQKENI. The CDR3 runs to 16 residues. Here the CDR3 reads CASSPWATRGQETQYF. DNA for the CDR3: TGTGCCAGCTCACCATGGGCGACTAGGGGGCAAGAGACCCAGTACTTC.

The chain recombines TRBV12-3 or TRBV12-4 with TRBJ2-3, with 10 bases fitting TRBD2. CDR3 length: 16 residues. V was pared by 2 bases and J by 2 bases, with 4 bases of the junction left unmatched. The chain's CDR3 is CASSLLAGGYTDTQYF. CDR3 bases: TGTGCCAGCAGTTTATTAGCGGGGGGTTACACAGATACGCAGTATTTT.